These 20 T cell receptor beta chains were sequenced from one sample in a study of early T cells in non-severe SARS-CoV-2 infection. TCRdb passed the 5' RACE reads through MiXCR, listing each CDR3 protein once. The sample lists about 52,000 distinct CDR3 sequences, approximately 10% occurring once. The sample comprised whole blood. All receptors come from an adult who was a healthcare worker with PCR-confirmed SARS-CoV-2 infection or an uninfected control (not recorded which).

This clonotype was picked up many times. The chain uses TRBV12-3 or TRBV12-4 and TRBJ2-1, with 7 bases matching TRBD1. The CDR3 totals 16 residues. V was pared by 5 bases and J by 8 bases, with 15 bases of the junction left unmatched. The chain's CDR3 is CASSRKQGISQYEQFF. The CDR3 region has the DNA TGTGCCAGCAGTCGCAAACAGGGGATCTCGCAATATGAGCAGTTCTTC.

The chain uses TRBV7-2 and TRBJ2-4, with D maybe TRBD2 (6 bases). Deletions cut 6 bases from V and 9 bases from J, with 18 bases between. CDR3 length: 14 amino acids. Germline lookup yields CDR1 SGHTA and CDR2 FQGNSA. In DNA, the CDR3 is TGTGCCAGCAGGGAGGGGTACAGGTCCGGCATTCAGTACTTC. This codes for CASREGYRSGIQYF.

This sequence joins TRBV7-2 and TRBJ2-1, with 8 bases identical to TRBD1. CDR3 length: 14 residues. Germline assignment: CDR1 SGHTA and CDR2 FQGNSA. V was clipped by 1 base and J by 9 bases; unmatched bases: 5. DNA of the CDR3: TGTGCCAGCAGCTTAGGAGATGGACAGGGTGAGCAGTTCTTC. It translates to CASSLGDGQGEQFF.

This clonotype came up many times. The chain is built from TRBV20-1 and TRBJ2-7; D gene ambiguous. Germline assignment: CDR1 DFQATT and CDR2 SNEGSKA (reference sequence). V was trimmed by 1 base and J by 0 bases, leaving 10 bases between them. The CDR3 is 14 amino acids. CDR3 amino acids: CSARGGVSSYEQYF. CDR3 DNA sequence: TGCAGTGCTAGAGGTGGGGTGAGCTCCTACGAGCAGTACTTC.

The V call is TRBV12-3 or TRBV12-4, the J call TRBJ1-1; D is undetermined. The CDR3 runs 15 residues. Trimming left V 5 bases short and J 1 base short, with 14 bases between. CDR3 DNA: TGTGCCAGCAGTGTATTATGGGTCGGGAACACTGAAGCTTTCTTT. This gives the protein CASSVLWVGNTEAFF.

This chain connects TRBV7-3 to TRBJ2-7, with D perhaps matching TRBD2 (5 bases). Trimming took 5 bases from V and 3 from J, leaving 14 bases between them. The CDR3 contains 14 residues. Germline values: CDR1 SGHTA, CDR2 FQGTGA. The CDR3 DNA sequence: TGTGCCAGCAGCCCGAGTACGGGAAACTACGAGCAGTACTTC. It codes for CASSPSTGNYEQYF.

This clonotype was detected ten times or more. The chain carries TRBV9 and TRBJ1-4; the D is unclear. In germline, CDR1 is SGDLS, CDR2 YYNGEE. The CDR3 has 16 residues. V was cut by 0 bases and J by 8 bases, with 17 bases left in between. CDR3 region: CASSVAVGGRQEKLFF. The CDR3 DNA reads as TGTGCCAGCAGCGTAGCTGTGGGAGGTCGGCAGGAAAAACTGTTTTTT.

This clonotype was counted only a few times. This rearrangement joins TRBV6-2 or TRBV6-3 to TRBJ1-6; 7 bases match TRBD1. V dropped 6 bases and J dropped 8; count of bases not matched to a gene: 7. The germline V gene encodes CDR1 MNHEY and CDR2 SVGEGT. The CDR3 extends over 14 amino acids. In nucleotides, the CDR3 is TGTGCCAGCAGACCCGGGACAGCGTATTCACCCCTCCACTTT. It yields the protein CASRPGTAYSPLHF.

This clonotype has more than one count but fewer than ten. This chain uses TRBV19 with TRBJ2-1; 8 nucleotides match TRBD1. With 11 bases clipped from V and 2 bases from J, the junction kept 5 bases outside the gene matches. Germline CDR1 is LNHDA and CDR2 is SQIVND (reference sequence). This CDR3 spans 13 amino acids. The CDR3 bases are TGTGCCCCGGGGACAGGAACCTACAATGAGCAGTTCTTC. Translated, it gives CAPGTGTYNEQFF.

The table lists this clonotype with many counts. This CDR3 reads CASSLSSSGRQYEQYF. The CDR3 region has the DNA TGTGCCAGCAGCTTATCATCTAGCGGGAGACAATACGAGCAGTACTTC. The chain uses TRBV7-2 and TRBJ2-7; 10 bases map to TRBD2. The CDR3 has 16 residues. Germline V lookup: CDR1 SGHTA, CDR2 FQGNSA. The ends lost 2 bases at V and 4 bases at J; junction bases unmatched: 8.

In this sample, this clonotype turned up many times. The CDR3 protein is CASSFDRGRSNTGELFF. CDR3 bases: TGTGCCAGCAGTTTCGATAGGGGGCGGTCGAACACCGGGGAGCTGTTTTTT. The chain combines TRBV12-3 or TRBV12-4 with TRBJ2-2; 7 nucleotides line up with TRBD1. V gave up 3 bases and J gave up 0 bases; unmatched junction bases: 7. The CDR3 extends over 17 amino acids.

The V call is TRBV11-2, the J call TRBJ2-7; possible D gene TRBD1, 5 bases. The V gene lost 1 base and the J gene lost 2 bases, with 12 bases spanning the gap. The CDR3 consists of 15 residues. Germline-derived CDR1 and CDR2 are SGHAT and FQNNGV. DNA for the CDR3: TGTGCCAGCAGCTTAGGGCAGGGCCTTACCTACGAGCAGTACTTC. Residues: CASSLGQGLTYEQYF.

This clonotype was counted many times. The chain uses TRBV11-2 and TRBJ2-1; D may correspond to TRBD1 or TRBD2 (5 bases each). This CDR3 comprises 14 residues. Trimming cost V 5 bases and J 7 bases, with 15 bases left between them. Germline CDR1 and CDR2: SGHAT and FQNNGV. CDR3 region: CASSARDGSNEQFF. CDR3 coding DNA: TGTGCCAGCAGCGCACGGGACGGGTCGAATGAGCAGTTCTTC.

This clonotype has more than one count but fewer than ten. CDR3 DNA: TGCGCCAGCAGCGCAGAACAGGGTCTATCCGACGAGCAGTACTTC. It codes for CASSAEQGLSDEQYF. The chain couples TRBV5-1 to TRBJ2-7; weak D call: TRBD1 (6 bases). The CDR3 extends over 15 amino acids. CDR1 is SGHRS and CDR2 is YFSETQ in the germline V gene. Deletions cut 4 bases from V and 5 bases from J, with 19 bases between.

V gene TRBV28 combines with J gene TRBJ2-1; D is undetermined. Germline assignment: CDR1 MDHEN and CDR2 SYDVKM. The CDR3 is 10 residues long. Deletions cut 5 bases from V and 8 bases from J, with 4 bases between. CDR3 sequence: CASSGDEQFF. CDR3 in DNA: TGTGCCAGCAGTGGGGATGAGCAGTTCTTC. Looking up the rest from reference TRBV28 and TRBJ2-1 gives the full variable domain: DVKVTQSSRYLVKRTGEKVFLECVQDMDHENMFWYRQDPGLGLRLIYFSYDVKMKEKGDIPEGYSVSREKKERFSLILESASTNQTSMYLCASSGDEQFFGPGTRLTVL.

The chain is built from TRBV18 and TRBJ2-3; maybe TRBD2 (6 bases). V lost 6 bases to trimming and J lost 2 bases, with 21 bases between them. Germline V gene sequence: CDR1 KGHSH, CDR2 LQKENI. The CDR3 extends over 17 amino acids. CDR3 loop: CASSQRGGLLTTDTQYF. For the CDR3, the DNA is TGTGCCAGCTCCCAGAGGGGAGGACTCCTGACCACAGATACGCAGTATTTT.

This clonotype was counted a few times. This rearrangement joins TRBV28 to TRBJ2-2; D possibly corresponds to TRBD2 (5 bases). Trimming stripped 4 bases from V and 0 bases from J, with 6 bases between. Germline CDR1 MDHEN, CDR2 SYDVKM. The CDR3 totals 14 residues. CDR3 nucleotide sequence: TGTGCCAGCAGTTGGCGGGCGAACACCGGGGAGCTGTTTTTT. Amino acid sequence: CASSWRANTGELFF.

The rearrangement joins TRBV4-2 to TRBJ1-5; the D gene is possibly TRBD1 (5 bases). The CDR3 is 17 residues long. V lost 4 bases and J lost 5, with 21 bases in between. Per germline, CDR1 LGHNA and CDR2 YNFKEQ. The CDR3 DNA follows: TGTGCCAGCAGCCCGTTCCCTAAGGGCAGGGAGGATCAGCCCCAGCATTTT. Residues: CASSPFPKGREDQPQHF.

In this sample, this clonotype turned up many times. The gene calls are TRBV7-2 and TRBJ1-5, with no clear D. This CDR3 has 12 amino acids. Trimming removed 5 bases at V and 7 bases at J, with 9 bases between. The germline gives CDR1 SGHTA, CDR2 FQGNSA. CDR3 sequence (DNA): TGTGCCAGCAGCATGGAGGGACAGCCCCAGCATTTT. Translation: CASSMEGQPQHF. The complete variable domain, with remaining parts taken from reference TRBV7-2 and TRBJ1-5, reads GAGVSQSPSNKVTEKGKDVELRCDPISGHTALYWYRQSLGQGLEFLIYFQGNSAPDKSGLPSDRFSAERTGGSVSTLTIQRTQQEDSAVYLCASSMEGQPQHFGDGTRLSIL.

The CDR3: CASSIYRAPGAQYF. CDR3 sequence (DNA): TGTGCCAGCAGCATCTACAGGGCTCCGGGGGCCCAGTACTTC. The chain recombines TRBV7-9 with TRBJ2-5; perhaps D is TRBD1 or TRBD2 (6 bases each). The CDR3 is 14 amino acids. V was clipped by 5 bases and J by 9 bases, with 19 bases between them. Germline V gene sequence: CDR1 SEHNR, CDR2 FQNEAQ (reference sequence).